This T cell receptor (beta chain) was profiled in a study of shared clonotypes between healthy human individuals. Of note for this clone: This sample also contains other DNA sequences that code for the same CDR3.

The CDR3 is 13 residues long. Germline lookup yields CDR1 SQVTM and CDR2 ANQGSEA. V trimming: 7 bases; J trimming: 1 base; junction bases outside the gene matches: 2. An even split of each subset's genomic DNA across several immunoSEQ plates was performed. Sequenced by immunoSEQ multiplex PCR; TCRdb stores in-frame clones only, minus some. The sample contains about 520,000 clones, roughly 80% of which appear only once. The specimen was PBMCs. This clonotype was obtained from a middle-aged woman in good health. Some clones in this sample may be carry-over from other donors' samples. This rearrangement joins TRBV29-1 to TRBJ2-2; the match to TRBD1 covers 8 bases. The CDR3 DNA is TGCAGCGCAGACAGGGGGAACACCGGGGAGCTGTTTTTT. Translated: CSADRGNTGELFF.